This TCR beta chain comes out of a study of type 1 regulatory T cells (dated by TCRdb to the early 2020s). Regarding the complete study: An in vitro protocol by which a Tr1-enriched, alloantigen-specific CD4 T cell product named T-allo10 was generated was characterized in the study. T-allo10 was under clinical evaluation in patients with hematological malignancies receiving allogeneic hematopoietic stem cell transplantation. Summary of the overall study and its limitations: Compared with non-Tr1 cells, Tr1 cells had a TCR repertoire that was more restricted, a finding the study read as clonal expansion induced by alloantigen.

With regard to this clonotype: It has no known antigen specificity. The sample holds no much larger clone one base away, and base qualities are not on file.

These reads were obtained on an Illumina MiSeq. TCRdb ran its own pipeline on the public reads, namely fastp trimming at Q25 and MiXCR clone calling, and kept in-frame beta chains. CDR3 protein duplicates are merged, each entry listing the most common genes and DNA. The sample table holds tens of thousands of distinct CDR3 sequences, of which around 21% were seen once. Around 8.1% of the sample rests with the top ten. CDR1 and CDR2, looked up from the germline V gene (reference sequence), are SGHNT and YYREEE. From its cysteine to its phenylalanine, the CDR3 spans 15 amino acids. Only the CDR3 portion is preserved as DNA: 45 bases, with reading frame beginning at the first base. Cut back by 4 bases and 4 bases, the V and J ends lie 12 bases apart.

Sequencing used cultured type 1 regulatory T (Tr1) cells, either the whole culture or a sorted fraction (not recorded which). What this sample's cell subset or site label stands for: type 1 regulatory T cells sorted from the T-allo10 product. The TCR sequence derives from a human donor in good health. This chain is built from TRBV5-4 and TRBJ2-6; the D gene is unclear. The CDR3 protein is CASSQPPGGANVLTF. Here is the DNA: TGTGCCAGCAGCCAACCGCCCGGGGGGGCCAACGTCCTGACTTTC.